Listed here are 21 T cell receptor beta chains from one sample, sequenced in a study of T cell repertoires in aging, cancer and after chemotherapy. A mixed TRB-A/B primer pool amplified rearranged TRB by multiplex touch-down PCR. A single record per CDR3 protein comes from TCRdb applying MiXCR to the multiplex PCR reads. The table lists fewer than 10,000 distinct CDR3 sequences, 33% of them singletons. Peripheral blood genomic DNA, not sorted cells or RNA, was the template. Input material: blood. All receptors derive from a human donor in good health.

This chain uses TRBV4-3 with TRBJ1-3; 8 nucleotides agree with TRBD1. V shed 1 base, J shed 2 bases, and the junction held 10 bases outside the gene matches. Germline CDR1 reads LGHNA; CDR2 reads YSLEER. This CDR3 comprises 18 residues. The CDR3 is CASSQVSPGTGAGNTIYF. In nucleotides, the CDR3 is TGCGCCAGCAGCCAAGTTAGCCCCGGGACAGGCGCTGGAAACACCATATATTTT.

The rearrangement links TRBV20-1 to TRBJ2-1; the match to TRBD2 covers 10 bases. CDR1 is DFQATT and CDR2 is SNEGSKA in the germline V gene (reference sequence). CDR3 length equals 14 residues. CDR3 amino acids: CSGTSVSSYNEQFF. In DNA, the CDR3 is TGCAGCGGGACTAGCGTCAGCTCCTACAATGAGCAGTTCTTC.

This rearrangement joins TRBV24-1 to TRBJ2-1; possible D gene TRBD2, 5 bases. CDR3 length: 17 residues. Germline loops: CDR1 KGHDR, CDR2 SFDVKD. V was trimmed by 3 bases and J by 6 bases, leaving 20 bases between them. The CDR3 DNA reads TGTGCCACCAGTGATCCCCTAAGGGCTGAGAGGGTCAATGAGCAGTTCTTC. It is translated as CATSDPLRAERVNEQFF.

This clonotype was seen a single time. V is TRBV11-3 and J is TRBJ2-7; D is undetermined. Germline V lookup: CDR1 SGHNT, CDR2 YENEEA. V was shortened by 5 bases and J by 0 bases, with 17 bases between the two germline ends. The CDR3 has 16 amino acids. The CDR3: CASSPQVQTSSYEQYF. The CDR3 region has the DNA TGTGCCAGCAGCCCTCAGGTACAGACGAGCTCCTACGAGCAGTACTTC.

V usage is TRBV5-4 and J usage is TRBJ2-7; weak D call: TRBD2 (5 bases). Trimming took off 3 bases at V and 5 bases at J, with 15 bases between the two ends. CDR3 length: 14 amino acids. Germline lookup yields CDR1 SGHNT and CDR2 YYREEE (reference sequence). The CDR3 here is CASSSTDLVDEQYF. Here the CDR3 DNA reads TGTGCCAGCAGCTCGACGGACTTAGTAGACGAGCAGTACTTC.

J is TRBJ1-5 and V is TRBV15; no firm D call. The CDR3 is made up of 15 amino acids. From germline, CDR1 is LNHNV and CDR2 YYDKDF (reference sequence). Trimming left V 0 bases short and J 7 bases short, with 13 bases between. The CDR3: CATSRELGFGQPQHF. In nucleotides, the CDR3 is TGTGCCACCAGCAGAGAGCTGGGTTTCGGGCAGCCCCAGCATTTT.

The chain joins TRBV27 to TRBJ1-5, with a weak D call TRBD1 (5 bases). Germline V gene lookup returns CDR1 MNHEY and CDR2 SMNVEV (reference sequence). The CDR3 runs 17 residues. Trimming took off 1 base at V and 6 bases at J, with 19 bases between the two ends. CDR3 DNA: TGTGCCAGCAGTTTATTCTTCGGGGCAGGGTTATCTCAGCCCCAGCATTTT. Translating gives CASSLFFGAGLSQPQHF.

V gene TRBV7-6 combines with J gene TRBJ2-1, with D unclear. V was cut by 3 bases and J by 9 bases, with 9 bases left in between. CDR3 length: 12 residues. Per germline, CDR1 SGHVS and CDR2 FNYEAQ. CDR3 loop: CASSLNRGEQFF. In DNA, the CDR3 is TGTGCCAGCAGCTTGAACAGAGGTGAGCAGTTCTTC.

This clonotype was seen a handful of times. J is TRBJ1-6 and V is TRBV18; TRBD1 agrees at 9 bases. Looked up from germline, CDR1 is KGHSH and CDR2 is LQKENI. CDR3 length: 15 amino acids. The trim removed 2 bases at V and 5 bases at J, leaving 1 base unmatched. The CDR3 reads CASSPDRGNNSPLHF. The CDR3 DNA sequence: TGTGCCAGCTCACCAGACAGGGGGAATAATTCACCCCTCCACTTT.

This clonotype is termed large (0.1 to 1%). The CDR3 loop is CASASVNTGELFF. The CDR3 DNA follows: TGTGCCAGCGCAAGCGTGAACACCGGGGAGCTGTTTTTT. The chain uses TRBV11-3 and TRBJ2-2; no definite D call. The CDR3 length is 13 residues. Germline V gives CDR1 SGHNT, CDR2 YENEEA. The V end was cut by 8 bases, the J end by 1 base, with 8 bases between.

The chain joins TRBV5-5 to TRBJ2-1; D is ambiguous. In germline, CDR1 is SGHKS, CDR2 YYEKEE (reference sequence). The V end lost 2 bases, the J end lost 2 bases, and 8 bases lay between the germline ends. The CDR3 is 14 amino acids. CDR3 nucleotide sequence: TGTGCCAGCAGCTTAAGAGAGACCTACAATGAGCAGTTCTTC. Its protein product is CASSLRETYNEQFF. The variable domain in full, completed from reference TRBV5-5 and TRBJ2-1, reads DAGVTQSPTHLIKTRGQQVTLRCSPISGHKSVSWYQQVLGQGPQFIFQYYEKEERGRGNFPDRFSARQFPNYSSELNVNALLLGDSALYLCASSLRETYNEQFFGPGTRLTVL.

V and J are TRBV5-6 and TRBJ1-5; D unclear. V was clipped by 0 bases and J by 3 bases, with 10 bases between them. The CDR3 consists of 15 residues. The germline CDR1 and CDR2 sequences are SGHDT and YYEEEE. DNA for the CDR3: TGTGCCAGCAGCTTGGCCGGGAGGAACAATCAGCCCCAGCATTTT. Amino acids: CASSLAGRNNQPQHF.

The chain employs TRBV7-2 and TRBJ1-6, with a possible D match to TRBD1 (5 bases). The CDR3 length is 13 residues. The germline V gene encodes CDR1 SGHTA and CDR2 FQGNSA. The V end lost 4 bases, the J end lost 12 bases, and 13 bases lay between the germline ends. The DNA of the CDR3 is TGTGCCAGCAGCTCCCAGGGTGGTTTACCCCTCCACTTT. The encoded protein is CASSSQGGLPLHF.

CDR3 in amino acids: CASSGTSGRAGTDTQYF. DNA of the CDR3: TGCGCCAGCAGCGGGACTAGCGGGAGGGCGGGCACAGATACGCAGTATTTT. The genes are TRBV10-1 and TRBJ2-3; 16 bases are a match to TRBD2. Germline V lookup: CDR1 WNHNN, CDR2 SYGVQD (reference sequence). This CDR3 is built from 17 residues. J was trimmed by 1 base and V by 6 bases; bases with no gene match: 4.

The chain is built from TRBV5-4 and TRBJ1-5, with D perhaps TRBD1 (5 bases). This CDR3 is 15 amino acids long. V was cut by 4 bases and J by 4 bases, with 15 bases left in between. CDR1 and CDR2 from the germline V gene are SGHNT and YYREEE (reference sequence). The CDR3 loop is CASSHRWGGNQPQHF. DNA of the CDR3: TGTGCCAGCAGCCACAGGTGGGGCGGGAATCAGCCCCAGCATTTT.

The rearrangement links TRBV7-2 to TRBJ2-5; 8 nucleotides agree with TRBD2. This CDR3 is 14 amino acids long. V lost 6 bases and J lost 7; bases outside the gene matches: 10. In germline, CDR1 is SGHTA, CDR2 FQGNSA. The CDR3 is CASSPGGLVWTQYF. CDR3 nucleotide sequence: TGTGCCAGCAGTCCGGGGGGGCTTGTCTGGACCCAGTACTTC.

The CDR3 protein is CASSMPVQDSNQPQHF. CDR3 in DNA: TGTGCCAGTAGTATGCCCGTGCAGGATAGCAATCAGCCCCAGCATTTT. This rearrangement joins TRBV19 to TRBJ1-5, with D unresolved. This CDR3 comprises 16 residues. The V end was cut by 3 bases, the J end by 0 bases, with 12 bases between. Germline V gene lookup returns CDR1 LNHDA and CDR2 SQIVND (reference sequence).

By sample share, this clonotype is medium-sized (0.01 to 0.1%). The chain carries TRBV11-3 and TRBJ2-3; 7 bases are a match to TRBD1. This CDR3 is built from 14 residues. Per the germline V gene, CDR1 is SGHNT and CDR2 is YENEEA. V lost 5 bases and J lost 3; bases outside the gene matches: 5. The CDR3 region is CASSRDRATDTQYF. In DNA form, the CDR3 reads TGTGCCAGCAGCAGAGACAGGGCAACAGATACGCAGTATTTT.

The V gene is TRBV7-2, the J gene TRBJ1-3; D possibly corresponds to TRBD1 (6 bases). Trimming pared 2 bases from V and 1 base from J, leaving 12 bases between. Germline CDR1 is SGHTA and CDR2 is FQGNSA. The CDR3 loop spans 16 amino acids. CDR3 sequence: CASSLPRTVSGNTIYF. The CDR3, as DNA: TGTGCCAGCAGCTTACCTCGGACAGTTTCTGGAAACACCATATATTTT.

Remarks on this clonotype: One junction end disagrees with the germline gene, perhaps due to a read error. The V call is TRBV5-6, the J call TRBJ2-7; possible D gene TRBD2, 6 bases. The germline CDR1 and CDR2 sequences are SGHDT and YYEEEE. This CDR3 has 14 amino acids. CDR3 bases: TGCGCCAGCAGCTTTAGCGGCTTCTCCTACGAGCAGTACTTC. This sequence encodes CASSFSGFSYEQYF.

J is TRBJ2-1 and V is TRBV15; 13 bases line up with TRBD2. This CDR3 has 15 amino acids. The V segment lost 5 bases and the J segment 9 bases; nucleotides outside the gene matches: 7. From germline, CDR1 is LNHNV and CDR2 YYDKDF (reference sequence). CDR3 loop: CATSPRLAGGVEQFF. The CDR3 bases are TGTGCCACCAGCCCCCGACTAGCGGGAGGCGTTGAGCAGTTCTTC.